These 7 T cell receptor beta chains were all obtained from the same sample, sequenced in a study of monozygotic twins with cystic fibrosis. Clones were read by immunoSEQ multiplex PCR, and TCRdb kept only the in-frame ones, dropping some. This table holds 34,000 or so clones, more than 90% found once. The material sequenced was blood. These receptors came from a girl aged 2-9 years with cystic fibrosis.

Written as DNA, the CDR3 is TGTGCCTGGAGTGTACTGGCACTGTCTATGGGAGGGTACACCTTC. It codes for CAWSVLALSMGGYTF. The chain carries TRBV30 and TRBJ1-2; D not certain. This CDR3 spans 15 amino acids. Trimming pared 0 bases from V and 11 bases from J, leaving 22 bases between. Germline loops: CDR1 GTSNPN, CDR2 SVGIG (reference sequence).

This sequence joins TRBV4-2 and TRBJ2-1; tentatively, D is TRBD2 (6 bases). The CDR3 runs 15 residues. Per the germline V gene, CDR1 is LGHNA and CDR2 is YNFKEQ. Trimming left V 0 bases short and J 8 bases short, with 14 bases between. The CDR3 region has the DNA TGTGCCAGCAGCCAAGAGTCTAGCGAGGTAGATGAGCAGTTCTTC. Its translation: CASSQESSEVDEQFF.

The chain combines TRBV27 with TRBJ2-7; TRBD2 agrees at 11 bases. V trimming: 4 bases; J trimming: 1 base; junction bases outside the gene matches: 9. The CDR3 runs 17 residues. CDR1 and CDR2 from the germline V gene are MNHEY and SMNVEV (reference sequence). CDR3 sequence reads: CASSWSSGRGVSYEQYF. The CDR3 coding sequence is TGTGCCAGCAGTTGGAGTAGCGGGAGGGGGGTTTCCTACGAGCAGTACTTC.

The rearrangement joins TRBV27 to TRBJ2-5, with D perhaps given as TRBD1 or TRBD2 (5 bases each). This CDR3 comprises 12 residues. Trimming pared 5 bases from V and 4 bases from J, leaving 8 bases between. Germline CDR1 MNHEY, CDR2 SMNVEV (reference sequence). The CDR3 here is CASSGAGETQYF. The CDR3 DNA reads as TGTGCCAGCAGTGGGGCGGGAGAGACCCAGTACTTC.

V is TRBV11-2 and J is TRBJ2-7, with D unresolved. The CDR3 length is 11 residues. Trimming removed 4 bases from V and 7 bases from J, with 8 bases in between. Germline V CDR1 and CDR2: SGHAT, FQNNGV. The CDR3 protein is CASSSAREQYF. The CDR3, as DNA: TGTGCCAGCAGCTCCGCCCGTGAGCAGTACTTC.

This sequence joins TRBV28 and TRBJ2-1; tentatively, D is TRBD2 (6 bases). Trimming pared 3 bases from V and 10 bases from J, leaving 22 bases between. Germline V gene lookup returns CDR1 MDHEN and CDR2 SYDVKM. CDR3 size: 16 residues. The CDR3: CASSFRVISGFLEQFF. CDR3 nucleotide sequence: TGTGCCAGCAGTTTCCGAGTTATTAGCGGTTTTCTCGAGCAGTTCTTC.

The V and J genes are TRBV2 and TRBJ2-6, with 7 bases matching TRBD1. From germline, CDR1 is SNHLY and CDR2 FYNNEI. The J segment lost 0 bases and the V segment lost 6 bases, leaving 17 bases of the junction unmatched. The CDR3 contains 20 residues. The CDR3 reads CASSASLGQARISGANVLTF. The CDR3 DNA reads TGTGCCAGCAGCGCCTCGCTAGGACAGGCCAGGATCTCTGGGGCCAACGTCCTGACTTTC.